This T cell receptor beta chain is from a study of T cell repertoires in cytomegalovirus infection. Whole-study context: The study used recently identified HLA-C-restricted and well-studied HLA-B-restricted CMV epitopes. Evidence of both CMV infection and a matching HLA type came from public TCR beta signatures.

V shed 0 bases and J 7 bases; nucleotides not matched to a gene: 9. The CDR3 runs 16 residues. Germline V CDR1 and CDR2: LGHNA, YNFKEQ. The study, taken as a whole, reports: Dominating the ex vivo response were TCR beta clonotypes that were CMV-specific and HLA-C-restricted.

TCRdb reanalysed the reads using MiXCR and keeps one entry per CDR3 protein. The sample carries about 770,000 distinct CDR3 sequences, 25% to 35% recorded once. This clonotype was seen a few times. What it binds is not known. The source of this sequence is a human donor in good health (CMV status not recorded). Some clones in this sample may be carry-over from other donors' samples. The gene calls are TRBV4-2 and TRBJ1-5; 7 bases agree with TRBD1. The input for sequencing was cultured CD8+ T cells from PBMCs, taken from culture after CMV antigen stimulation. The CDR3 protein is CASSQDQGRGYQPQHF. The CDR3 coding sequence is TGTGCCAGCAGCCAAGATCAGGGCAGGGGGTACCAGCCCCAGCATTTT.